This note documents a single T cell receptor (beta chain) sequence. This record comes from a study of OX40 agonist ivuxolimab in advanced cancers. Study as a whole: Patients assigned to dose escalation were diagnosed with hepatocellular carcinoma, melanoma, renal cell or head and neck cancer.

Baseline was the first blood sampling point, followed by cycle 4 day 1 and cycle 7 day 1. This CDR3 region has 15 residues. The germline CDR1 and CDR2 sequences are MNHEY and SVGAGI. V shed 5 bases and J 7 bases; nucleotides not matched to a gene: 8. TCRdb's copy holds only in-frame clones and misses some; the assay was immunoSEQ multiplex PCR. The data contain more than 45,000 clones, approximately 90% of them seen just once; the ten biggest clones take up around 50%. The V gene is TRBV6-5, the J gene TRBJ2-1; 10 nucleotides match TRBD2. The clonotype comes from an adult with an advanced solid tumor such as melanoma, head and neck, liver or kidney cancer. Sequencing used CD4+ or CD8+ T cells sorted from blood, obtained in a trial of the OX40 agonist ivuxolimab. The CDR3 coding sequence is TGTGCCAGCAGTGGGCTAGCGGGGGCGGGGAATGAGCAGTTCTTC. It is translated as CASSGLAGAGNEQFF.